This TCR beta chain was sequenced during a study of T cells expressing NK-cell markers. From germline, CDR1 is MDHEN and CDR2 SYDVKM. The CDR3 spans 14 residues. Points from the study as a whole: Among several donors, these clonotypes also ranked first in the CD3+CD56-NKG2C+ fraction.

On this clonotype: What it binds is unknown.

Reanalyzing the 5' RACE reads, TCRdb keeps one entry per CDR3 protein, without DNA. This sample's table has about 410,000 distinct CDR3 sequences. This receptor was identified in a woman aged 45-65 years in good health. The chain is built from TRBV28 and TRBJ2-2; TCRdb picks TRBD1, but there is no DNA to check that call. Sequencing was carried out using blood T cells: a sorted CD56 or NKG2C T cell subset, CD4+ or CD8+ T cells, or bulk PBMC T cells (not recorded which). CDR3 amino acids: CASGGGLNTGELFF.